This T cell receptor beta chain was recovered during a study of Ad26.COV2.S vaccination and SARS-CoV-2 variants. Study-level results: Comparability of non-spike TCR breadth was observed across vaccine and placebo recipients.

Germline lookup yields CDR1 KGHSH and CDR2 LQKENI. This CDR3 has 18 residues. V lost 5 bases and J lost 8; bases outside the gene matches: 19. The sample's treatment: roughly 19 received Ad26.COV2.S at low or high dose, single or two shots; about 5 received placebo; per-sample allocation not given. Sampling was done on day 63 after the first vaccine or placebo injection. Using immunoSEQ multiplex PCR, the repertoire was profiled, and TCRdb retains in-frame clones only, with some absent. The sample consists of about 430,000 clones, around 90% of them appearing once. As regards this clone: Its cognate antigen is unknown.

This chain links TRBV18 with TRBJ2-1, with 9 bases lining up with TRBD2. The sequencing here drew on peripheral blood, taken in a trial of Ad26.COV2.S vaccine versus placebo. This clonotype originated in a person between 18 and 65 years old who received the Ad26.COV2.S COVID-19 vaccine or a placebo. The CDR3 sequence is CASSRNGIAGDIGDEQFF. In DNA, the CDR3 is TGTGCCAGCTCAAGAAACGGAATAGCGGGAGATATAGGCGATGAGCAGTTCTTC.